Below, one TCR beta chain is given with its context. This sample was taken from a study of cytomegalovirus exposure and HLA in healthy donors. V was cut by 8 bases and J by 1 base, with 15 bases left in between. Looked up from germline, CDR1 is GTSNPN and CDR2 is SVGIG (reference sequence). The length of the CDR3 is 13 residues. The study ran its PCR with 60 Vbeta and 13 Jbeta primers. Original processing methods: Some 80 million unique TCR beta chains, roughly 11 million shared, were counted in a later analysis. Sequencing used immunoSEQ multiplex PCR; TCRdb keeps in-frame clones, though not all of them. The V and J calls and clone size are taken from that table; D and trimming were inferred from the DNA. The sample shows 130,000 to 150,000 clones, just under 75% of them seen only once.

The chain recombines TRBV30 with TRBJ2-7; tentatively, D is TRBD2 (6 bases). The sample comprised PBMCs. The sequence was obtained from a woman between 18 and 29 years old in good health and CMV-seronegative. CDR3 region: CAASPTRSYEQYV. The CDR3 region has the DNA TGTGCCGCATCCCCGACTAGATCCTACGAGCAGTACGTC.